These T cell receptor beta chains were read from a single sample in a study of blood T cell repertoires in COVID-19. Profiling relied on immunoSEQ multiplex PCR, and the TCRdb table lists in-frame clones only, not all of them. The table has some 260,000 clones, nearly 90% seen once. The source material was peripheral blood. These TCRs come from a man younger than 30 with active or convalescent COVID-19. Each CDR3 is given with its conserved first and last residue. Each record gives: V gene, clone size, J gene, D gene, CDR3 protein, CDR3 DNA. The D gene is left open where the match is weak. Where a row states a size, it is once, few, many or the class of an expanded clone; other rows omit it.

V: TRBV6-2/TRBV6-3
size: .
J: TRBJ1-2
D: .
CDR3: CASSLRFNYGYTF
DNA: TGTGCCAGCAGTTTGCGGTTTAACTATGGCTACACCTTC

V: TRBV12-2
size: .
J: TRBJ2-7
D: .
CDR3: CASRSQANYEQYF
DNA: TGTGCAAGTCGCTCACAGGCGAACTACGAGCAGTACTTC

V: TRBV7-2
size: few
J: TRBJ1-3
D: .
CDR3: CASSIRASGNTIYF
DNA: TGTGCCAGCAGCATCAGGGCCTCTGGAAACACCATATATTTT

V: TRBV6-1
size: .
J: TRBJ1-5
D: TRBD1
CDR3: CASSEYKGPGGFQHF
DNA: TGTGCCAGCAGTGAATATAAAGGGCCAGGGGGTTTCCAGCATTTT

V: TRBV19
size: .
J: TRBJ1-2
D: TRBD1
CDR3: CASSTTGVYTF
DNA: TGTGCCAGTAGTACGACAGGGGTCTACACCTTC

V: TRBV6-2/TRBV6-3
size: .
J: TRBJ2-7
D: TRBD1
CDR3: CASSYYGTGYEEQYF
DNA: TGTGCCAGCAGTTACTATGGGACAGGGTATGAAGAGCAGTACTTC

V: TRBV9
size: once
J: TRBJ2-1
D: .
CDR3: CASSVAGARDEQFF
DNA: TGTGCCAGCAGCGTAGCGGGAGCTCGGGATGAGCAGTTCTTC

V: TRBV2
size: .
J: TRBJ1-2
D: .
CDR3: CAGLALSDGYTF
DNA: TGTGCCGGCTTAGCCCTCTCAGATGGCTACACCTTC

V: TRBV18
size: .
J: TRBJ1-1
D: TRBD1
CDR3: CASSPNRGTSLNTEAFF
DNA: TGTGCCAGCTCACCAAACAGGGGCACTAGTCTCAACACTGAAGCTTTCTTT

V: TRBV28
size: .
J: TRBJ2-4
D: .
CDR3: CASSFGTSVAKNIQYF
DNA: TGTGCCAGCAGTTTTGGGACATCGGTAGCCAAAAACATTCAGTACTTC

V: TRBV12-3/TRBV12-4
size: .
J: TRBJ1-1
D: TRBD1
CDR3: CASSRQGHSVAFF
DNA: TGTGCCAGCAGTCGACAGGGCCACAGTGTAGCTTTCTTT

V: TRBV5-8
size: .
J: TRBJ2-7
D: .
CDR3: CASSSDSSYEQYF
DNA: TGTGCCAGCAGCTCGGACAGTTCCTACGAGCAGTACTTC

V: TRBV2
size: .
J: TRBJ1-2
D: .
CDR3: CATRKNSENYGYTF
DNA: TGTGCCACTCGAAAGAACAGTGAGAACTATGGCTACACCTTC

V: TRBV7-3
size: .
J: TRBJ2-1
D: TRBD2
CDR3: CASSPPPGLAGGEQFF
DNA: TGTGCCAGCAGCCCACCTCCGGGACTAGCGGGAGGAGAGCAGTTCTTC

V: TRBV12-3/TRBV12-4
size: .
J: TRBJ2-7
D: .
CDR3: CASSSDFLYEQYF
DNA: TGTGCCAGCAGCTCGGACTTTCTTTACGAGCAGTACTTC

V: TRBV5-4
size: .
J: TRBJ2-4
D: TRBD1
CDR3: CASSLVGGETKNIQYF
DNA: TGTGCCAGCAGCTTGGTAGGGGGCGAAACCAAAAACATTCAGTACTTC

V: TRBV29-1
size: .
J: TRBJ2-1
D: TRBD2
CDR3: CSVVALAGAYNEQFF
DNA: TGCAGCGTTGTAGCGCTAGCGGGAGCCTACAATGAGCAGTTCTTC

V: TRBV4-3
size: .
J: TRBJ2-7
D: TRBD1
CDR3: CASSQADRVYEQYF
DNA: TGCGCCAGCAGCCAAGCGGACAGGGTCTACGAGCAGTACTTC

V: TRBV18
size: .
J: TRBJ2-1
D: TRBD2
CDR3: CASSQRGGDEQFF
DNA: TGTGCCAGCTCACAACGGGGAGGGGATGAGCAGTTCTTC

V: TRBV19
size: .
J: TRBJ2-3
D: .
CDR3: CASSASGAGDTQYF
DNA: TGTGCCAGTAGTGCCAGCGGTGCTGGAGATACGCAGTATTTT

V: TRBV3-1/TRBV3-2
size: few
J: TRBJ1-5
D: TRBD1
CDR3: CASSPTGDQPQHF
DNA: TGTGCCAGCAGCCCGACAGGGGACCAGCCCCAGCATTTT

V: TRBV18
size: .
J: TRBJ1-2
D: .
CDR3: CASSLGEGYGYTF
DNA: TGTGCCAGCTCACTTGGGGAGGGCTATGGCTACACCTTC

V: TRBV28
size: .
J: TRBJ2-5
D: .
CDR3: CASSRDRPTGKETQYF
DNA: TGTGCCAGCAGCCGCGACAGGCCAACGGGGAAAGAGACCCAGTACTTC

V: TRBV28
size: .
J: TRBJ2-7
D: .
CDR3: CASTEDIGYEQYF
DNA: TGTGCCAGCACTGAGGATATCGGATACGAGCAGTACTTC

V: TRBV19
size: .
J: TRBJ1-2
D: TRBD1
CDR3: CATSGWDSSIYGYTF
DNA: TGTGCCACTTCCGGCTGGGACAGCAGTATTTATGGCTACACCTTC

V: TRBV6-2/TRBV6-3
size: .
J: TRBJ2-3
D: .
CDR3: CASSYSGASDTQYF
DNA: TGTGCCAGCAGTTACTCGGGGGCGAGCGATACGCAGTATTTT

V: TRBV19
size: .
J: TRBJ2-3
D: TRBD1
CDR3: CASSSSTGSPDTQYF
DNA: TGTGCCAGTAGTAGTTCGACAGGGAGTCCAGATACGCAGTATTTT

V: TRBV6-6
size: .
J: TRBJ1-5
D: .
CDR3: CASSPRRQPYSNQPQHF
DNA: TGTGCCAGCAGTCCGAGACGACAGCCCTATAGCAATCAGCCCCAGCATTTT

V: TRBV13
size: .
J: TRBJ1-3
D: .
CDR3: CASSRGTSMGNTIYF
DNA: TGTGCCAGCAGCCGCGGGACGTCCATGGGGAACACCATATATTTT

V: TRBV15
size: .
J: TRBJ2-1
D: .
CDR3: CATSRGRRGDHNEQFF
DNA: TGTGCCACCAGCAGAGGTAGGCGGGGAGATCACAATGAGCAGTTCTTC

V: TRBV7-6
size: .
J: TRBJ2-2
D: .
CDR3: CASSRTVTTNTGELFF
DNA: TGTGCCAGCAGCCGGACAGTTACAACGAACACCGGGGAGCTGTTTTTT

V: TRBV18
size: once
J: TRBJ1-3
D: TRBD1
CDR3: CASSPSQGASGNTIYF
DNA: TGTGCCAGCTCACCGTCACAGGGGGCGAGTGGAAACACCATATATTTT

V: TRBV5-1
size: .
J: TRBJ1-1
D: TRBD1
CDR3: CASSLETGGWGNTEAFF
DNA: TGCGCCAGCAGCTTGGAGACAGGGGGCTGGGGGAACACTGAAGCTTTCTTT

V: TRBV6-2/TRBV6-3
size: .
J: TRBJ2-2
D: .
CDR3: CASSYWSGNTGELFF
DNA: TGTGCCAGCAGTTACTGGTCAGGGAACACCGGGGAGCTGTTTTTT

V: TRBV4-3
size: .
J: TRBJ2-2
D: .
CDR3: CASSQDSNAGRTGELFF
DNA: TGCGCCAGCAGCCAAGATTCGAACGCGGGGCGCACCGGGGAGCTGTTTTTT

V: TRBV6-5
size: .
J: TRBJ1-5
D: TRBD1
CDR3: CASAPTGGSQPQHF
DNA: TGTGCCAGCGCCCCGACAGGGGGAAGTCAGCCCCAGCATTTT

V: TRBV24-1
size: .
J: TRBJ1-2
D: .
CDR3: CATSVLGGPIGYTF
DNA: TGTGCCACCAGTGTCTTGGGGGGGCCCATTGGCTACACCTTC

V: TRBV5-8
size: .
J: TRBJ1-5
D: TRBD1
CDR3: CASSWIDRAWSNQPQHF
DNA: TGTGCCAGCAGCTGGATCGACAGGGCTTGGAGCAATCAGCCCCAGCATTTT

V: TRBV6-5
size: .
J: TRBJ1-5
D: TRBD1
CDR3: CASSTGASNQPQHF
DNA: TGTGCCAGCAGTACAGGGGCTAGCAATCAGCCCCAGCATTTT

V: TRBV2
size: .
J: TRBJ2-5
D: .
CDR3: CASSENRVQGKETQYF
DNA: TGTGCCAGCAGCGAAAACCGAGTACAGGGTAAAGAGACCCAGTACTTC

V: TRBV5-1
size: .
J: TRBJ1-1
D: TRBD1
CDR3: CASSLDPGGSTEAFF
DNA: TGCGCCAGCAGCTTGGATCCAGGGGGCAGCACTGAAGCTTTCTTT

V: TRBV6-5
size: .
J: TRBJ2-1
D: .
CDR3: CASSYNSNLDNEQFF
DNA: TGTGCCAGCAGTTATAACAGCAATTTAGACAATGAGCAGTTCTTC

V: TRBV15
size: .
J: TRBJ1-5
D: .
CDR3: CATSRADQPQHF
DNA: TGTGCCACCAGCAGAGCCGATCAGCCCCAGCATTTT

V: TRBV30
size: .
J: TRBJ2-3
D: .
CDR3: CAWNPPSGGGADTQYF
DNA: TGTGCCTGGAATCCCCCGAGCGGAGGAGGCGCAGATACGCAGTATTTT

V: TRBV6-5
size: few
J: TRBJ2-7
D: TRBD2
CDR3: CASRTSGPQYF
DNA: TGTGCCAGCCGAACTAGCGGACCGCAGTACTTC

V: TRBV29-1
size: .
J: TRBJ1-1
D: .
CDR3: CSGGWSGTEAFF
DNA: TGCAGCGGGGGCTGGTCGGGCACTGAAGCTTTCTTT

V: TRBV12-5
size: .
J: TRBJ2-1
D: TRBD2
CDR3: CASGLALAGGYNEQFF
DNA: TGTGCTAGTGGTTTGGCCCTAGCGGGAGGGTACAATGAGCAGTTCTTC

V: TRBV4-3
size: .
J: TRBJ2-7
D: TRBD2
CDR3: CASSDRLGLAGIDSYEQYF
DNA: TGCGCCAGCAGCGATCGGCTCGGACTAGCGGGAATTGACTCCTACGAGCAGTACTTC

V: TRBV28
size: .
J: TRBJ1-4
D: .
CDR3: CASSPRLYGNDRNQYEKLFF
DNA: TGTGCCAGCAGTCCTAGACTCTATGGGAACGACAGGAATCAGTATGAAAAACTGTTTTTT

V: TRBV9
size: .
J: TRBJ1-2
D: .
CDR3: CASSVSYRAGYTF
DNA: TGTGCCAGCAGCGTCAGTTACAGGGCTGGCTACACCTTC

V: TRBV19
size: .
J: TRBJ1-1
D: TRBD1
CDR3: CASSRLDRGENTEAFF
DNA: TGTGCCAGTAGTCGGCTGGACAGGGGGGAGAACACTGAAGCTTTCTTT

V: TRBV2
size: .
J: TRBJ2-1
D: TRBD2
CDR3: CASSRLAGINEQFF
DNA: TGTGCCAGCAGTAGACTAGCGGGAATCAATGAGCAGTTCTTC

V: TRBV28
size: .
J: TRBJ1-5
D: .
CDR3: CASTGGRVSYSNQPQHF
DNA: TGTGCCAGCACCGGGGGTAGGGTTTCCTATAGCAATCAGCCCCAGCATTTT

V: TRBV30
size: .
J: TRBJ1-1
D: .
CDR3: CAWRGGTEAFF
DNA: TGTGCCTGGAGGGGAGGCACTGAAGCTTTCTTT

V: TRBV10-3
size: .
J: TRBJ2-5
D: .
CDR3: CAILRDTGETQYF
DNA: TGTGCCATCTTGCGGGATACGGGAGAGACCCAGTACTTC